These T cell receptor beta chains were read from a single sample in a study of T-cell reconstitution after alpha-beta-depleted transplantation in children. TCRdb ran MiXCR on the PCR reads and lists one entry per CDR3 protein. The data show some 300,000 distinct CDR3 sequences, around 7.1% seen once. The sample was peripheral blood, taken 360 days after TCRalphabeta/CD19-depleted stem cell transplant. The receptors come from a female patient aged 2 to 10 who had a stem cell transplant for Fanconi anemia, so the T cells may come from the graft donor. The CDR3 runs from the conserved cysteine through the conserved F or W. D genes are given only for firm matches. Size is omitted from some rows. Given values are once, few, many or a class for expanded clones.

DNA: TGTGCCAGCAAGGAGACTTCGAACACCGGGGAGCTGTTTTTT
CDR3: CASKETSNTGELFF
V: TRBV2
J: TRBJ2-2
length: 14
D: .
size: many

DNA: TGCGCCAGCAGCTCGGGACTAGCGGTCCAAGAGACCCAGTACTTC
CDR3: CASSSGLAVQETQYF
V: TRBV5-1
J: TRBJ2-5
length: 15
D: TRBD2
size: many

DNA: TGTGCCAGCAGTGAATCGAGGCAAAATGAGCAGTTCTTC
CDR3: CASSESRQNEQFF
V: TRBV2
J: TRBJ2-1
length: 13
D: .
size: many

DNA: TGTGCCAGCAGTGAAACAGGGCGAGAAGGACCCCTCCACTTT
CDR3: CASSETGREGPLHF
V: TRBV25-1
J: TRBJ1-6
length: 14
D: .
size: many

DNA: TGTGCCAGCAGTTACCCTGGCCTTGAAGCTTTCTTT
CDR3: CASSYPGLEAFF
V: TRBV6-6
J: TRBJ1-1
length: 12
D: .
size: many

DNA: TGCAGTGCTCGTTGGGGTGTGGGAAACCATGGCTACACCTTC
CDR3: CSARWGVGNHGYTF
V: TRBV20-1
J: TRBJ1-2
length: 14
D: .
size: .

DNA: TGTGCCAGCAGTTTATATTCGCAGGGTGACACTTTCTTT
CDR3: CASSLYSQGDTFF
V: TRBV28
J: TRBJ1-1
length: 13
D: .
size: .

DNA: TGTGCCAGCAGCTTTAGGGTTACCTACGAGCAGTACTTC
CDR3: CASSFRVTYEQYF
V: TRBV7-2
J: TRBJ2-7
length: 13
D: .
size: many

DNA: TGTGCCAGCAGCTTTCGCCGGGCTCAGCCCCAGCATTTT
CDR3: CASSFRRAQPQHF
V: TRBV7-2
J: TRBJ1-5
length: 13
D: .
size: .

DNA: TGTGCCAGCAGTGCCGGTGCGGGGTTGTACACAGATACGCAGTATTTT
CDR3: CASSAGAGLYTDTQYF
V: TRBV6-1
J: TRBJ2-3
length: 16
D: .
size: .

DNA: TGTGCCAGCACCCAGGGGGGGGCGCGGGGCGATGAGCAGTTCTTC
CDR3: CASTQGGARGDEQFF
V: TRBV6-5
J: TRBJ2-1
length: 15
D: .
size: few

DNA: TGTGCCAGCTCCCCGCGGACTAGGATAAACATTCAGTACTTC
CDR3: CASSPRTRINIQYF
V: TRBV28
J: TRBJ2-4
length: 14
D: TRBD2
size: many

DNA: TGTGCCAGCAGTTTGCCGCGGGGGGGGTGGAATGAGCAGTTCTTC
CDR3: CASSLPRGGWNEQFF
V: TRBV6-2/TRBV6-3
J: TRBJ2-1
length: 15
D: TRBD2
size: few

DNA: TGTGCCAGCAGCTTAAAGACAGGGACTCTCTACGAGCAGTACTTC
CDR3: CASSLKTGTLYEQYF
V: TRBV7-9
J: TRBJ2-7
length: 15
D: .
size: .

DNA: TGTGCCAGCAGTCCGTTAATGGGACTAGCGGGAGTAACAGATACGCAGTATTTT
CDR3: CASSPLMGLAGVTDTQYF
V: TRBV6-1
J: TRBJ2-3
length: 18
D: TRBD2
size: once

DNA: TGTGCCAGCAGTTACTCGGGCAGTCTCTATGGCGGCTACACCTTC
CDR3: CASSYSGSLYGGYTF
V: TRBV6-5
J: TRBJ1-2
length: 15
D: .
size: few

DNA: TGTGCCAGCAGTTTATATGGGTCAGGGCGGGAGCAGTTCTTC
CDR3: CASSLYGSGREQFF
V: TRBV7-2
J: TRBJ2-1
length: 14
D: .
size: many

DNA: TGCAGCGGTGAGGACCCCCGAGGCTACACCTTC
CDR3: CSGEDPRGYTF
V: TRBV29-1
J: TRBJ1-2
length: 11
D: .
size: few

DNA: TGCAGCGTCGCGACCTCCGGGACTAGCGGGATCGAGCAGTACTTC
CDR3: CSVATSGTSGIEQYF
V: TRBV29-1
J: TRBJ2-7
length: 15
D: TRBD2
size: many

DNA: TGCGCCAGCAGCTTGGCCCGCCGGACGGCGAACACTGAAGCTTTCTTT
CDR3: CASSLARRTANTEAFF
V: TRBV5-1
J: TRBJ1-1
length: 16
D: .
size: .

DNA: TGTGCCAGCAGTGCGAGGGGGGTCGGGGGGACCCAGTACTTC
CDR3: CASSARGVGGTQYF
V: TRBV12-3/TRBV12-4
J: TRBJ2-5
length: 14
D: .
size: many

DNA: TGCGCCAGCAGCTTGGGAGTCCTAGCAGCGCCTGTCGGCTACACCTTC
CDR3: CASSLGVLAAPVGYTF
V: TRBV5-1
J: TRBJ1-2
length: 16
D: .
size: many

DNA: TGTGCCAGCAGTCCAGGGCCTGCCTTTGAGCAGTACTTC
CDR3: CASSPGPAFEQYF
V: TRBV27
J: TRBJ2-7
length: 13
D: .
size: many

DNA: TGCGCCAGCATGGGACAGGGTGTAGAGACCCAGTACTTC
CDR3: CASMGQGVETQYF
V: TRBV5-1
J: TRBJ2-5
length: 13
D: TRBD1
size: many

DNA: TGCGCCAGCAGCCACGCTCCAGGAGGGGCAGGGGCGAACACCGGGGAGCTGTTTTTT
CDR3: CASSHAPGGAGANTGELFF
V: TRBV4-1
J: TRBJ2-2
length: 19
D: .
size: many

DNA: TGCAGTGCCAGACAAACGAACACCGGGGAGCTGTTTTTT
CDR3: CSARQTNTGELFF
V: TRBV20-1
J: TRBJ2-2
length: 13
D: .
size: few

DNA: TGCGCCAGCAGCCAAATACTAGCGCGGGAGCAGTTCTTC
CDR3: CASSQILAREQFF
V: TRBV4-3
J: TRBJ2-1
length: 13
D: TRBD2
size: many

DNA: TGTGCCAGCAGCGTAGGACAGGGGAACACCGGGGAGCTGTTTTTT
CDR3: CASSVGQGNTGELFF
V: TRBV9
J: TRBJ2-2
length: 15
D: TRBD1
size: .

DNA: TGTGCCAGCAGTGAGGGGGGGCGTGGAAACACCATATATTTT
CDR3: CASSEGGRGNTIYF
V: TRBV28
J: TRBJ1-3
length: 14
D: .
size: many

DNA: TGTGCCAGCAGTTTAACAGGGGTTGAGCAGTTCTTC
CDR3: CASSLTGVEQFF
V: TRBV12-3/TRBV12-4
J: TRBJ2-1
length: 12
D: TRBD1
size: many

DNA: TGTGCCAGCAGCTTAACACACCGACAGGGCTCCTATGGCTACACCTTC
CDR3: CASSLTHRQGSYGYTF
V: TRBV7-8
J: TRBJ1-2
length: 16
D: TRBD1
size: many

DNA: TGCGCCAGCACAAGCGAGGGTCCGCACTACAATGAGCAGTTCTTC
CDR3: CASTSEGPHYNEQFF
V: TRBV5-1
J: TRBJ2-1
length: 15
D: .
size: many

DNA: TGTGCCAGCAGGGTGGATGAAGACGGAGCTTTCTTT
CDR3: CASRVDEDGAFF
V: TRBV7-9
J: TRBJ1-1
length: 12
D: .
size: few

DNA: TGTGCCAGCAGTTACTTCCCAGGAGGCAATGAGCAGTTCTTC
CDR3: CASSYFPGGNEQFF
V: TRBV6-5
J: TRBJ2-1
length: 14
D: .
size: few

DNA: TGTGCCAGCAGCCACGGGACAGGGAACACTGAAGCTTTCTTT
CDR3: CASSHGTGNTEAFF
V: TRBV7-3
J: TRBJ1-1
length: 14
D: TRBD1
size: few

DNA: TGCGCCAGCAGGCCTCCTGGGGGACAGAACACTGAAGCTTTCTTT
CDR3: CASRPPGGQNTEAFF
V: TRBV5-1
J: TRBJ1-1
length: 15
D: .
size: .

DNA: TGTGCCAGCAGTGAAGCGGGGAGGGTGTGGAACACTGAAGCTTTCTTT
CDR3: CASSEAGRVWNTEAFF
V: TRBV6-1
J: TRBJ1-1
length: 16
D: .
size: .

DNA: TGTGCCAGTAGTATCGGAGATACGCAGTATTTT
CDR3: CASSIGDTQYF
V: TRBV19
J: TRBJ2-3
length: 11
D: .
size: .

DNA: TGCGCCAGCAGTCCTACAGGGGCGGATAATTCACCCCTCCACTTT
CDR3: CASSPTGADNSPLHF
V: TRBV4-1
J: TRBJ1-6
length: 15
D: TRBD1
size: few

DNA: TGTGCCAGCAGTTACACCAGGGTCCCATCCTCTGGAAACACCATATATTTT
CDR3: CASSYTRVPSSGNTIYF
V: TRBV6-5
J: TRBJ1-3
length: 17
D: .
size: many